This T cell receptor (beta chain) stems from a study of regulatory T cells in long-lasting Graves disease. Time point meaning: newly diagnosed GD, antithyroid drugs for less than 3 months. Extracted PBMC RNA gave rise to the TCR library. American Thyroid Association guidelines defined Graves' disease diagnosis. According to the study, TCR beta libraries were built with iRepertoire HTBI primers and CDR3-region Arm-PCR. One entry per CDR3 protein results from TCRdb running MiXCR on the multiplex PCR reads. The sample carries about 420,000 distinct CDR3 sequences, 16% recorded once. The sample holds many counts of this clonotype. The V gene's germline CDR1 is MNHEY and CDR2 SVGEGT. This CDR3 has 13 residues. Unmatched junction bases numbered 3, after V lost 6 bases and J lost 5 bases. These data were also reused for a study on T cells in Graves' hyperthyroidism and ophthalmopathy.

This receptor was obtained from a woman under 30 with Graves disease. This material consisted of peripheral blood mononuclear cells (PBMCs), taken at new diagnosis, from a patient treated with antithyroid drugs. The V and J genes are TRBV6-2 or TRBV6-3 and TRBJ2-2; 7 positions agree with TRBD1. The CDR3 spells CASSEQGTGELFF. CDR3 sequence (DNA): TGTGCCAGCAGCGAACAGGGGACCGGGGAGCTGTTTTTT.